This T cell receptor (beta chain) was documented in a study of blood T cell repertoires in COVID-19. Across the whole study: PBMCs, B-cell-depleted T cells, or T cells were the source of the cDNA or gDNA that made up the material.

Measured with immunoSEQ multiplex PCR; TCRdb has only the in-frame clones, and not every one. The sample has roughly 170,000 clones, about three quarters seen once. This clone appeared a single time. Material for sequencing was peripheral blood. The source of this sequence is a woman between 70 and 85 years old with acute or convalescent COVID-19.

Here the CDR3 DNA reads TGTGCCAGCAGCCCGGACGCCGGGACATCAAACACTGAAGCTTTCTTT. Protein: CASSPDAGTSNTEAFF. This rearrangement joins TRBV5-4 to TRBJ1-1; D perhaps matches TRBD1 (6 bases). Germline CDR1 SGHNT, CDR2 YYREEE (reference sequence). This CDR3 contains 16 residues. V was pared by 4 bases and J by 2 bases, with 18 bases between. Combining the CDR3 with reference TRBV5-4 and TRBJ1-1 gives the whole variable domain ETGVTQSPTHLIKTRGQQVTLRCSSQSGHNTVSWYQQALGQGPQFIFQYYREEENGRGNFPPRFSGLQFPNYSSELNVNALELDDSALYLCASSPDAGTSNTEAFFGQGTRLTVV.